These 26 T cell receptor beta chains were sequenced from one sample in a study of identical twins. TCRdb re-analysed the 5' RACE reads in MiXCR, keeping a single row per CDR3 protein. Of some 710,000 distinct CDR3 sequences detected, 6% to 6.5% appear once; the ten largest clones hold around 1.7%. The sequenced sample was naive T cells sorted from blood. The origin of the receptors is a man aged 18 to 29 in good health.

This clonotype came up many times. The chain employs TRBV6-2 or TRBV6-3 and TRBJ2-3; D is possibly TRBD1 (5 bases). The ends were cut back, 2 bases at V and 4 bases at J, with 7 bases in the middle. The V gene's germline CDR1 is MNHEY and CDR2 SVGEGT. CDR3 length: 13 amino acids. The CDR3 here is CASSYRQSDTQYF. CDR3 DNA sequence: TGTGCCAGCAGTTACCGACAGTCAGATACGCAGTATTTT.

The V call is TRBV14, the J call TRBJ2-3; D tentatively fits TRBD1 or TRBD2 (5 bases each). V lost 1 base, J lost 4 bases, and 12 bases lay in between. This CDR3 has 15 residues. Looked up from germline, CDR1 is SGHDN and CDR2 is FVKESK. CDR3 nucleotide sequence: TGTGCCAGCAGCCAAGTCGGGACGGTCGCAGATACGCAGTATTTT. Its translation is CASSQVGTVADTQYF.

This clonotype was picked up many times. This chain connects TRBV20-1 to TRBJ1-5; 7 nucleotides match TRBD1. CDR3 length: 16 residues. With V trimmed by 3 bases and J by 2 bases, 10 bases remained unmatched. CDR1 and CDR2 from the germline V gene are DFQATT and SNEGSKA (reference sequence). The CDR3 DNA reads as TGCAGTGCTAGTCAAATCCAGGGGGGACGCAATCAGCCCCAGCATTTT. This codes for CSASQIQGGRNQPQHF.

This clonotype came up many times. This chain uses TRBV27 with TRBJ1-2; TRBD1 agrees at 7 bases. V shed 6 bases and J 0 bases; nucleotides not matched to a gene: 7. CDR3 length: 15 amino acids. Germline loops: CDR1 MNHEY, CDR2 SMNVEV (reference sequence). The CDR3 nucleotides read TGTGCCAGCAGCATGGAGGGGGCCTCTAACTATGGCTACACCTTC. This encodes CASSMEGASNYGYTF.

Only a few counts were recorded for this clonotype. The rearrangement uses TRBV13 and TRBJ2-1; TRBD1 might be the D (6 bases). Trimming left V 3 bases short and J 12 bases short, with 18 bases between. The CDR3 contains 14 residues. Germline CDR1 reads PRHDT; CDR2 reads FYEKMQ (reference sequence). CDR3 sequence reads: CASSFETGHRVQFF. The CDR3 region has the DNA TGTGCCAGCAGCTTCGAAACGGGACACAGGGTGCAGTTCTTC.

J is TRBJ2-1 and V is TRBV6-5; a possible D gene is TRBD1 (5 bases). The CDR3 is 14 residues long. The germline gives CDR1 MNHEY, CDR2 SVGAGI. Trimming removed 3 bases at V and 5 bases at J, with 11 bases between. The CDR3 spells CASSYSDMNNEQFF. CDR3 coding DNA: TGTGCCAGCAGTTATTCGGACATGAACAATGAGCAGTTCTTC.

This clonotype was detected ten times or more. The CDR3 region has the DNA TGTGCCAGCAGCTTCGAAGGACACCTCGCAACTAATGAAAAACTGTTTTTT. The encoded protein is CASSFEGHLATNEKLFF. The genes are TRBV5-5 and TRBJ1-4; a possible D gene is TRBD1 (5 bases). Germline V lookup: CDR1 SGHKS, CDR2 YYEKEE (reference sequence). The CDR3 runs 17 residues. V was shortened by 2 bases and J by 0 bases, with 14 bases between the two germline ends.

In this sample, this clonotype turned up a few times. CDR3 sequence (DNA): TGTGCCAGCAGCTTAGGCCCAGACACCTCCTACGAGCAGTACTTC. As protein: CASSLGPDTSYEQYF. This chain links TRBV7-2 with TRBJ2-7, with no clear D. The CDR3 totals 15 residues. CDR1 SGHTA and CDR2 FQGNSA come from the germline V gene. Trimming shortened V by 1 base and J by 0 bases, and 10 bases separated the two germline ends.

The V call is TRBV12-3 or TRBV12-4, the J call TRBJ2-7; D gene unclear. Trimming left V 0 bases short and J 5 bases short, with 8 bases between. The CDR3 is 13 residues long. This CDR3 is CASSLAQTHEQYF. The CDR3 nucleotides read TGTGCCAGCAGTTTAGCACAGACACACGAGCAGTACTTC.

This clonotype showed up just a few times. This chain connects TRBV5-6 to TRBJ2-3; 12 nucleotides agree with TRBD2. CDR1 is SGHDT, CDR2 YYEEEE, per germline. This CDR3 is built from 17 residues. With 3 bases clipped from V and 7 bases from J, the junction kept 12 bases outside the gene matches. CDR3: CASSSRRLAGDLHTQYF. The CDR3 nucleotides read TGTGCCAGCAGCTCCCGACGACTAGCGGGAGATTTACATACGCAGTATTTT. Full variable domain (rest looked up from reference TRBV5-6 and TRBJ2-3): DAGVTQSPTHLIKTRGQQVTLRCSPKSGHDTVSWYQQALGQGPQFIFQYYEEEERQRGNFPDRFSGHQFPNYSSELNVNALLLGDSALYLCASSSRRLAGDLHTQYFGPGTRLTVL.

This clonotype was seen a handful of times. The CDR3 protein is CATSQDRPVVNEQYF. The CDR3 DNA reads TGTGCCACCAGTCAGGACAGGCCGGTCGTCAACGAGCAGTACTTC. The rearrangement joins TRBV15 to TRBJ2-7; TRBD1 matches 7 bases. CDR1 LNHNV and CDR2 YYDKDF come from the germline V gene (reference sequence). This CDR3 has 15 amino acids. The junction had 13 bases not matched to a gene; V was cut back by 6 bases and J by 5 bases.

This clonotype was detected ten times or more. The chain combines TRBV10-2 with TRBJ2-7, with TRBD1 matching 8 bases. V gave up 3 bases and J gave up 0 bases; unmatched junction bases: 1. Per the germline V gene, CDR1 is WSHSY and CDR2 is SAAADI. The CDR3 is made up of 14 amino acids. For the CDR3, the DNA is TGCGCCAGCAGTGACAGGGGGCCCTCCTACGAGCAGTACTTC. Translation gives CASSDRGPSYEQYF.

On this clonotype itself: This may arise from a read error, as a much more abundant clone is one base away. Because the CDR3 is missing its conserved closing phenylalanine or tryptophan, this is likely a read error. The chain couples TRBV7-3 to TRBJ2-1, with D perhaps matching TRBD2 (6 bases). Per germline, CDR1 SGHTA and CDR2 FQGTGA. CDR3 length equals 13 residues. Trimming cost V 4 bases and J 9 bases, with 13 bases left between them. CDR3 in amino acids: CASSSAAGIEQFL. The CDR3 nucleotides read TGTGCCAGCAGCTCCGCTGCGGGGATTGAGCAGTTCTTA.

This clonotype has at least ten counts. The rearrangement joins TRBV6-1 to TRBJ2-1, with D perhaps TRBD2 (6 bases). The CDR3 covers 12 residues. The V gene lost 3 bases and the J gene lost 13 bases, with 13 bases spanning the gap. Germline V gene data show CDR1 as MNHNS and CDR2 as SASEGT. The CDR3 loop is CASSDPTSPQFF. The CDR3 DNA is TGTGCCAGCAGTGACCCTACTAGCCCCCAGTTCTTC.

The V call is TRBV10-1, the J call TRBJ2-2; 12 nucleotides match TRBD1. Germline values: CDR1 WNHNN, CDR2 SYGVQD (reference sequence). Trimming took 7 bases from V and 0 from J; bases not matched to a gene: 12. The CDR3 totals 19 residues. The CDR3 DNA sequence: TGCGCCAGCAACTCTCGTCCCGGGACAGGGGGCGCGAACACCGGGGAGCTGTTTTTT. This translates into CASNSRPGTGGANTGELFF.

This clonotype appeared a few times. This sequence joins TRBV10-3 and TRBJ1-1; D is unresolved. CDR3 size: 13 residues. Germline V CDR1 and CDR2: ENHRY, SYGVKD. Between the trimmed V and J ends, which lost 6 bases and 0 bases, there was a span of 8 bases. The CDR3 here is CAISTSMNTEAFF. The CDR3, as DNA: TGTGCCATCAGCACATCCATGAACACTGAAGCTTTCTTT.

CDR3 amino acids: CASSPSGLADYNEQFF. For the CDR3, the DNA is TGTGCCAGCAGCCCCTCGGGACTAGCGGACTACAATGAGCAGTTCTTC. The V call is TRBV7-2, the J call TRBJ2-1; TRBD2 agrees at 11 bases. Unmatched junction bases numbered 6, after V lost 5 bases and J lost 3 bases. Germline V lookup: CDR1 SGHTA, CDR2 FQGNSA. CDR3 length: 16 residues.

This clonotype has a count of ten or more. The V gene is TRBV9, the J gene TRBJ2-2; D might be TRBD2 (6 bases). CDR1 is SGDLS, CDR2 YYNGEE, per germline. The CDR3 covers 15 residues. The V end was cut by 0 bases, the J end by 4 bases, with 10 bases between. The CDR3 sequence: CASSVGGDITGELFF. CDR3 DNA: TGTGCCAGCAGCGTAGGGGGGGATATCACCGGGGAGCTGTTTTTT. Full variable domain (missing parts from reference TRBV9 and TRBJ2-2): DSGVTQTPKHLITATGQRVTLRCSPRSGDLSVYWYQQSLDQGLQFLIQYYNGEERAKGNILERFSAQQFPDLHSELNLSSLELGDSALYFCASSVGGDITGELFFGEGSRLTVL.

This clonotype came up many times. The J gene is TRBJ2-3, the V gene TRBV10-3; D possibly corresponds to TRBD2 (6 bases). The CDR3 spans 15 residues. Germline loops: CDR1 ENHRY, CDR2 SYGVKD. V lost 3 bases, J lost 1 base, and 11 bases lay in between. CDR3 in amino acids: CAISEGGARTDTQYF. The CDR3 DNA reads as TGTGCCATCAGTGAAGGAGGGGCTCGCACAGATACGCAGTATTTT.

A word on this clonotype: At one boundary the junction diverges from the germline segment, which might be a read error. The chain combines TRBV12-3 or TRBV12-4 with TRBJ2-1; a weak D match, TRBD2 (5 bases). This CDR3 is built from 14 residues. The CDR3 reads CSSSLGLRINEQFF. The CDR3 region has the DNA TGTTCCAGCAGTTTAGGACTCCGCATCAATGAGCAGTTCTTC.

The table lists this clonotype with many counts. This chain uses TRBV7-3 with TRBJ2-1; D is unresolved. Between the trimmed V and J ends, which lost 5 bases and 5 bases, there was a span of 13 bases. Germline-derived CDR1 and CDR2 are SGHTA and FQGTGA. This CDR3 is 14 amino acids long. The CDR3 DNA sequence: TGTGCCAGCAGCGCATCCTACCGGCACAATGAGCAGTTCTTC. Amino acid sequence: CASSASYRHNEQFF.

CDR3 protein: CASSPYGGGRNEQFF. In DNA form, the CDR3 reads TGTGCCAGCAGTCCGTACGGGGGTGGTCGCAATGAGCAGTTCTTC. The rearrangement uses TRBV27 and TRBJ2-1, with a tentative D call TRBD2 (6 bases). With 5 bases removed from V and 6 bases from J, the gap between germline ends came to 17 bases. Germline values: CDR1 MNHEY, CDR2 SMNVEV (reference sequence). This CDR3 has 15 residues.

This clonotype was seen more than once but under ten times. The chain has TRBV2 and TRBJ2-1; D is uncertain. This CDR3 is 8 amino acids long. Germline values: CDR1 SNHLY, CDR2 FYNNEI. The V gene lost 7 bases and the J gene lost 11 bases, with 3 bases spanning the gap. This CDR3 is CASNQQFF. CDR3 nucleotide sequence: TGTGCCAGCAACCAGCAGTTCTTC.

This clonotype was detected many times. The CDR3 DNA reads TGCGCCAGCAGCTGGGGGACAGTCCAAGAGACCCAGTACTTC. Translated: CASSWGTVQETQYF. V is TRBV5-1 and J is TRBJ2-5, with TRBD1 matching 7 bases. CDR3 length: 14 amino acids. J gave up 1 base and V 3 bases, and 3 bases lay outside the gene matches. The germline V gene has CDR1 SGHRS and CDR2 YFSETQ.

This sequence joins TRBV5-1 and TRBJ2-1; 7 bases align to TRBD2. V shed 1 base and J 0 bases; nucleotides not matched to a gene: 7. The CDR3 runs 17 residues. Germline V gene data show CDR1 as SGHRS and CDR2 as YFSETQ. CDR3 region: CASSLTRAGFSYNEQFF. In nucleotides, the CDR3 is TGCGCCAGCAGCTTGACCCGAGCGGGGTTCTCCTACAATGAGCAGTTCTTC.

This clonotype was seen a handful of times. Here the CDR3 reads CASSLGSGGRVGNSPLHF. CDR3 sequence (DNA): TGTGCCAGCAGCTTAGGGTCGGGCGGCAGAGTGGGTAATTCACCCCTCCACTTT. The chain couples TRBV11-1 to TRBJ1-6; D is unclear. Germline loops: CDR1 SGHAT, CDR2 FQDESV (reference sequence). V shed 1 base and J shed 6 bases, with 19 bases lying between them. CDR3 size: 18 residues.